This TCR beta chain originates from a study of T cells of healthy individuals. This clonotype appeared many times. TCRdb used MiXCR to reprocess the 5' RACE reads, holding one entry per CDR3 protein. The table shows about 82,000 distinct CDR3 sequences, with around 5.1% occurring only once. Trimming removed 0 bases from V and 9 bases from J; junction bases left unmatched: 6. The CDR3 is 14 residues long. Germline lookup yields CDR1 SGDLS and CDR2 YYNGEE. This sequence was found in a female donor in good health. The chain combines TRBV9 with TRBJ2-3, with 8 bases aligning to TRBD1. The CDR3 is CASSVGVQGETQYF. CDR3 bases: TGTGCCAGCAGCGTAGGAGTACAGGGGGAGACGCAGTATTTT.